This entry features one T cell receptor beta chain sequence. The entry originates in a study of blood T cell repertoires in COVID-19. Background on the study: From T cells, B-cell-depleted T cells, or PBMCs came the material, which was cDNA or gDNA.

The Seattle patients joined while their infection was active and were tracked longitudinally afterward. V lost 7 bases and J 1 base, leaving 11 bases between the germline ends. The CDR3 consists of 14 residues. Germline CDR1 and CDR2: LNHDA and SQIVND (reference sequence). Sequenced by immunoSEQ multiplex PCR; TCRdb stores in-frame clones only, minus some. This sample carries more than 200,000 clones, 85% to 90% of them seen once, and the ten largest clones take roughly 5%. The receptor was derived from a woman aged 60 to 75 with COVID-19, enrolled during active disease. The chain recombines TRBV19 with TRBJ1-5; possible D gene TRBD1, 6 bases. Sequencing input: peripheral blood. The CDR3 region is CASKGDMSNQPQHF. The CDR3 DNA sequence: TGTGCCAGTAAGGGGGATATGAGCAATCAGCCCCAGCATTTT.